This T cell receptor (beta chain) was sequenced in a study of CD8 T cells in Susac syndrome. The study's findings and limits: It was acknowledged in the study that the number of individuals who were included in its TCR sequencing and HLA analysis was relatively small.

Comments on this clonotype: Its antigen is currently unknown.

RNA was extracted with the RNeasy kit, and a quantity of 0.5 to 1 ug was reverse transcribed using random hexamers. TCR beta CDR3 was amplified by immunoSEQ multiplex PCR. This amplification extended across 54 Vbeta and 13 Jbeta segments. TCRdb reprocessed the immunoSEQ multiplex PCR reads with MiXCR, giving one entry per CDR3 protein. The sample contains roughly 150,000 distinct CDR3 sequences, about 95% of which appear only once. It was treatment-naive patients with stable or active relapsing-remitting disease who made up the multiple sclerosis controls. TEMRA cells were FACS-enriched, and CD8+ and CD4+ T cells were isolated negatively. The clonotype comes from a human donor with multiple sclerosis. The sequenced sample consisted of CD8+ T cells from PBMCs.

This CDR3 reads CATREGHTQYF. CDR3 bases: TGTGCCACCAGAGAGGGGCATACGCAGTATTTT. The genes are TRBV24-1 and TRBJ2-3, with D perhaps assigned TRBD1 or TRBD2 (5 bases each). The CDR3 has 11 amino acids. The V and J ends lost 7 bases and 7 bases respectively, with 8 bases between them. Germline V gene data show CDR1 as KGHDR and CDR2 as SFDVKD.